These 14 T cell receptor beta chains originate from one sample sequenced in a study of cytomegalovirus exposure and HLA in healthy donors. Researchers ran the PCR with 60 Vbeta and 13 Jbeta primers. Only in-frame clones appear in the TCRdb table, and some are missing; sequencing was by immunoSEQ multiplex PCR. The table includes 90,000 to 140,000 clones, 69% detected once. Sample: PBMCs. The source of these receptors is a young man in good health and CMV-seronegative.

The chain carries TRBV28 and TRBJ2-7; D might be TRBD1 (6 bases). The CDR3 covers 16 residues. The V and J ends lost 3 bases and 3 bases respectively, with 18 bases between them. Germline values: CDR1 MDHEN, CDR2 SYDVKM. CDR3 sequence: CASSLEDRIRGYEQYF. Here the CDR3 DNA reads TGTGCCAGCAGTTTGGAAGACCGGATCAGGGGCTACGAGCAGTACTTC.

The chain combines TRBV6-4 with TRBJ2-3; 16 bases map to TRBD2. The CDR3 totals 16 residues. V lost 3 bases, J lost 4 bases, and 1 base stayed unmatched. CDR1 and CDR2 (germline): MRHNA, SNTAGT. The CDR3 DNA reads TGTGCCAGCAGTGAGGGACTAGCGGGAGGGCCAGATACGCAGTATTTT. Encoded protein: CASSEGLAGGPDTQYF.

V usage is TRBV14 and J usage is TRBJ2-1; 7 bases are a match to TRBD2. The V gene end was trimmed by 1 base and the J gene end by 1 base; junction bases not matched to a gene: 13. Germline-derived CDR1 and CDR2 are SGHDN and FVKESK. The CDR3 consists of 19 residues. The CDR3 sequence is CASSQGIRGRELSYNEQFF. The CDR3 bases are TGTGCCAGCAGCCAAGGAATACGTGGGCGGGAGCTGTCCTACAATGAGCAGTTCTTC.

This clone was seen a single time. CDR3 sequence: CAISEGWTSGIGNNEQFF. The CDR3 coding sequence is TGTGCCATCAGTGAGGGCTGGACTAGCGGGATAGGAAACAATGAGCAGTTCTTC. This sequence joins TRBV10-3 and TRBJ2-1; TRBD2 matches 12 bases. The CDR3 has 18 amino acids. The V segment lost 2 bases and the J segment 5 bases; nucleotides outside the gene matches: 10. CDR1 ENHRY and CDR2 SYGVKD come from the germline V gene.

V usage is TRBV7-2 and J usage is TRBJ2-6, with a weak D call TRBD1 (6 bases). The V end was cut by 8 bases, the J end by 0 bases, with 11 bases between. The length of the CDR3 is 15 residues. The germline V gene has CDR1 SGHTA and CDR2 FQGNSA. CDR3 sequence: CASEQQGSGANVLTF. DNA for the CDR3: TGTGCCAGCGAACAACAGGGCTCTGGGGCCAACGTCCTGACTTTC.

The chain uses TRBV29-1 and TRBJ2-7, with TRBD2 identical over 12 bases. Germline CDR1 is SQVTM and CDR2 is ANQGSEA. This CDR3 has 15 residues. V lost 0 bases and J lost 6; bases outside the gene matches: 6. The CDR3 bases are TGCAGCGTTGAAGATGGACTAGCGGGATACGGCGAGCAGTACTTC. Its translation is CSVEDGLAGYGEQYF.

CDR3 nucleotides: TGCGCCAGCAGCCAAGAAATAGACAAGACAAGGGGACATCAGTACTTC. Translating gives CASSQEIDKTRGHQYF. The rearrangement uses TRBV4-3 and TRBJ2-4, with D tentatively TRBD1 (6 bases). CDR1 LGHNA and CDR2 YSLEER come from the germline V gene. This CDR3 comprises 16 residues. V was shortened by 0 bases and J by 12 bases, with 21 bases between the two germline ends.

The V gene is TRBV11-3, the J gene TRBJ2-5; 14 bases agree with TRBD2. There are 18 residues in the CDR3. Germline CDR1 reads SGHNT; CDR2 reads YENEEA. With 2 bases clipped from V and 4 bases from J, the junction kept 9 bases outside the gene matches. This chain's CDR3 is CASSLTLGTSGGGETQYF. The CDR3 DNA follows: TGTGCCAGCAGCTTAACCCTCGGGACTAGCGGGGGAGGAGAGACCCAGTACTTC.

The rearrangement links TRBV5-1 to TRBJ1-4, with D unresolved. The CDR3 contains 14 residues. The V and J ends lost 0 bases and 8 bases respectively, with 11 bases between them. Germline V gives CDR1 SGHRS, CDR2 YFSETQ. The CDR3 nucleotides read TGCGCCAGCAGCTTGGAGGGAGTAGGCGAAAAACTGTTTTTT. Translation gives CASSLEGVGEKLFF.

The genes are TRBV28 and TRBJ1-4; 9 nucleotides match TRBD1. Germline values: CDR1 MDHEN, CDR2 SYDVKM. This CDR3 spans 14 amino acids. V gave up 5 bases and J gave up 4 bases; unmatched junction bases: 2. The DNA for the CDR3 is TGTGCCAGCAGTACGGGACAGGGTAATGAAAAACTGTTTTTT. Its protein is CASSTGQGNEKLFF.

CDR3 bases: TGTGCCAGCAGCTTAGGGGACCGGGACACCTTCTACGAGCAGTACTTC. Translated, it gives CASSLGDRDTFYEQYF. The chain is built from TRBV7-6 and TRBJ2-7, with D perhaps matching TRBD1 (6 bases). The germline V gene encodes CDR1 SGHVS and CDR2 FNYEAQ. This CDR3 has 16 amino acids. V lost 1 base to trimming and J lost 3 bases, with 16 bases between them.

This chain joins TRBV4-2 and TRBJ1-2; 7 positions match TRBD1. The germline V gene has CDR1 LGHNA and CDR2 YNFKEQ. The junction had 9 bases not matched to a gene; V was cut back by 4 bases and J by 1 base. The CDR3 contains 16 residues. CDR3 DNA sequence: TGTGCCAGCAGCCGAACAGGGGATCTTCTTAACTATGGCTACACCTTC. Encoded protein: CASSRTGDLLNYGYTF.

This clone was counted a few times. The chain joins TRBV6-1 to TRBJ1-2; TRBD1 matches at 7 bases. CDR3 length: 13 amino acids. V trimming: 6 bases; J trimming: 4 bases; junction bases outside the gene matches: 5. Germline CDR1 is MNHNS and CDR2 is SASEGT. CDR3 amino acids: CASSIGTAYGYTF. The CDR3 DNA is TGTGCCAGCAGCATCGGGACAGCCTATGGCTACACCTTC.

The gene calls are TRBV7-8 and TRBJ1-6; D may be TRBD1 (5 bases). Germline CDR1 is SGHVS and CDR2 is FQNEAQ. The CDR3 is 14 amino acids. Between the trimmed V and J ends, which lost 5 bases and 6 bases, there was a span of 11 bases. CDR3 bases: TGTGCCAGCAGCGTCACTGGGGCTAATTCACCCCTCCACTTT. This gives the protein CASSVTGANSPLHF. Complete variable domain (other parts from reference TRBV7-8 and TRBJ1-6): GAGVSQSPRYKVAKRGQDVALRCDPISGHVSLFWYQQALGQGPEFLTYFQNEAQLDKSGLPSDRFFAERPEGSVSTLKIQRTQQEDSAVYLCASSVTGANSPLHFGNGTRLTVT.